This TCR beta chain was recovered during a study of type 1 and type 2 diabetes patients. Turning to the study itself: Samples came from type 1 diabetic, type 2 diabetic or nondiabetic people, recruited in China. CD4+ or CD8+ T cells were positively selected from PBMCs with microbeads.

PCR was run on genomic DNA. A primer set of 30 forward and 13 reverse primers amplified the CDR3. TCRdb called the multiplex PCR reads again in MiXCR, with one record for every CDR3 protein. The sample includes some 250,000 distinct CDR3 sequences, 47% seen only once; the top ten take approximately 14%. Study-level results: Type 2 diabetes and control samples shared highly correlated V and J usage, averaging around 0.97. Age and gender were not matched between study groups, possibly biasing interpretation.

The CDR3 is 13 residues long. As regards this clonotype: Its target is not known. The junction differs from germline at one of its ends, possibly a read error.

The source is a man younger than 35 with type 2 diabetes. The chain has TRBV12-3 or TRBV12-4 and TRBJ1-2, with a possible D match to TRBD1 (5 bases). The sample comprised peripheral blood mononuclear cells (PBMCs). CDR3 nucleotides: TGTGCCAGCAGTTTAACGGGGGACTATGGCTACATCTTC. Amino acids: CASSLTGDYGYIF.